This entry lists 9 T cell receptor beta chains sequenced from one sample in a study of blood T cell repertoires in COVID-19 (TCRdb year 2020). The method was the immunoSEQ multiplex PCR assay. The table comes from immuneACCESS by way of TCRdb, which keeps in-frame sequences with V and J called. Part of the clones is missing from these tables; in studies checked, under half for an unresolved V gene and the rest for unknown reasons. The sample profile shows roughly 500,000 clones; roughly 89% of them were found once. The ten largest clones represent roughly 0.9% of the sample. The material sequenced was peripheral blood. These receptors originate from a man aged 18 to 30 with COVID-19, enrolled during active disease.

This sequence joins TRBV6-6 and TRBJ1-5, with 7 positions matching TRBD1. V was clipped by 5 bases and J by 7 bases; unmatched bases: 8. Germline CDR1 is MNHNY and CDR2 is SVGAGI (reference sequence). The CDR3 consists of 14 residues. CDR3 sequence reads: CASSGQAVGQPQHF. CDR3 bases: TGTGCCAGCAGTGGACAGGCAGTAGGCCAGCCCCAGCATTTT.

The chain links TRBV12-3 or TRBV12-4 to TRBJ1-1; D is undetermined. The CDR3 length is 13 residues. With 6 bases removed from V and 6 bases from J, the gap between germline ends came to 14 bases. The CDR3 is CASSRFLSAEAFF. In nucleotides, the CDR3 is TGTGCCAGCAGCCGGTTCTTGTCGGCTGAAGCTTTCTTT.

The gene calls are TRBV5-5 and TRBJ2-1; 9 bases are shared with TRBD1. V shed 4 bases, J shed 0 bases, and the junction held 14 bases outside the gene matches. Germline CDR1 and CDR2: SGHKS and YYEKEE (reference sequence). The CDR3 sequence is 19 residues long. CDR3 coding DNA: TGTGCCAGCAGCCCCCACGGGACAGGGCTTAGTGGCTCCTACAATGAGCAGTTCTTC. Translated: CASSPHGTGLSGSYNEQFF.

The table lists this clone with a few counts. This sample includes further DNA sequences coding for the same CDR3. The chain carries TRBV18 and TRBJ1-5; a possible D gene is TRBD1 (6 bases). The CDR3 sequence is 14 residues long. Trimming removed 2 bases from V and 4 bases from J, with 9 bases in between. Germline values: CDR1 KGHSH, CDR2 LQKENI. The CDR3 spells CASSPGQSNQPQHF. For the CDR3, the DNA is TGTGCCAGCTCACCAGGACAGTCTAATCAGCCCCAGCATTTT.

The chain's CDR3 is CASTSRQNHTDTQYF. The CDR3 bases are TGTGCCAGCACATCCCGACAGAACCACACAGATACGCAGTATTTT. The gene calls are TRBV27 and TRBJ2-3; D might be TRBD1 (5 bases). This CDR3 is 15 amino acids long. V lost 7 bases and J 2 bases, leaving 16 bases between the germline ends. Germline CDR1 is MNHEY and CDR2 is SMNVEV (reference sequence).

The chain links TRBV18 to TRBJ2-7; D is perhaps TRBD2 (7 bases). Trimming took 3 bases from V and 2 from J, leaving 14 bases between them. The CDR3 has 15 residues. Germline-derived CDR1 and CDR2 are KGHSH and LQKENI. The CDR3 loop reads CASSPGGGKAYEQYF. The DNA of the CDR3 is TGTGCCAGCTCACCGGGAGGGGGTAAAGCCTACGAGCAGTACTTC. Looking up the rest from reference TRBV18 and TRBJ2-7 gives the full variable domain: NAGVMQNPRHLVRRRGQEARLRCSPMKGHSHVYWYRQLPEEGLKFMVYLQKENIIDESGMPKERFSAEFPKEGPSILRIQQVVRGDSAAYFCASSPGGGKAYEQYFGPGTRLTVT.

CDR3 in DNA: TGCAGCGTTTCCCTAGCGGGAAAAATACAAGAGACCCAGTACTTC. This encodes CSVSLAGKIQETQYF. The chain has TRBV29-1 and TRBJ2-5; 9 bases line up with TRBD2. The germline CDR1 and CDR2 sequences are SQVTM and ANQGSEA. With 5 bases clipped from V and 2 bases from J, the junction kept 9 bases outside the gene matches. CDR3 length: 15 residues.

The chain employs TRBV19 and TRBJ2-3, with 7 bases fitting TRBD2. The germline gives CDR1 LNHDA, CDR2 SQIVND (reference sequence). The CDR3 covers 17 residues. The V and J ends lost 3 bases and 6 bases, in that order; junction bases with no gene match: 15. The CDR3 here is CASSMGSDGGWSDTQYF. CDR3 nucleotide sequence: TGTGCCAGTAGTATGGGATCAGACGGGGGGTGGAGCGATACGCAGTATTTT.

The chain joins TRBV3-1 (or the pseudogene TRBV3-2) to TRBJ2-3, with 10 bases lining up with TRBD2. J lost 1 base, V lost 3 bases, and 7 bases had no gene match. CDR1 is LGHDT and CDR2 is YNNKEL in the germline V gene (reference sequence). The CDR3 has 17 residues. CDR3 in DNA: TGTGCCAGCAGCCACCGTCAGCGGGGGGGTCGCACAGATACGCAGTATTTT. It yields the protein CASSHRQRGGRTDTQYF.